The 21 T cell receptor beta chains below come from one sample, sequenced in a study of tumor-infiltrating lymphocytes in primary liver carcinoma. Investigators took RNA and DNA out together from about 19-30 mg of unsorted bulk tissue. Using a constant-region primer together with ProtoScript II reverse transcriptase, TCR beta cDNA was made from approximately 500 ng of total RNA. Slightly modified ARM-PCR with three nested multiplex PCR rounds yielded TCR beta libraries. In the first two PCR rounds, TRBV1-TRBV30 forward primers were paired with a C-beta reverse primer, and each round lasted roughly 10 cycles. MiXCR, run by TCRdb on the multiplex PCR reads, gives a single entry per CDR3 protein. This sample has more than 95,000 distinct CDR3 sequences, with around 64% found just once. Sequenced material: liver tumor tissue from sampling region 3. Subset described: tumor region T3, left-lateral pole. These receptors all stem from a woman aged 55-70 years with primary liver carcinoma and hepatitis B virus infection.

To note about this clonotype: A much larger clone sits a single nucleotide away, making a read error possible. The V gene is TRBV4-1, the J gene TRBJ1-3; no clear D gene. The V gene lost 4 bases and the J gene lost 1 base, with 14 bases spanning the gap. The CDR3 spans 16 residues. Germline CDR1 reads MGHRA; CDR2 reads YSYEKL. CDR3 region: CASSLLLGPSGNTIYF. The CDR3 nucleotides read TGCGCCAGCAGCCTCCTCTTGGGTCCGTCTGGAAACACCATATATTTT.

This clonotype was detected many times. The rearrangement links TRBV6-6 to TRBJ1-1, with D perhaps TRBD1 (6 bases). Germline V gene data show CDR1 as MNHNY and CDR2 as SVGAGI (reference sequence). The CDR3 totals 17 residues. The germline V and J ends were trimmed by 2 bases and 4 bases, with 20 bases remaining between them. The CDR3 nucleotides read TGTGCCAGCAGTTACCCACCCCATGGGGGGGCGGGCACTGAAGCTTTCTTT. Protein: CASSYPPHGGAGTEAFF.

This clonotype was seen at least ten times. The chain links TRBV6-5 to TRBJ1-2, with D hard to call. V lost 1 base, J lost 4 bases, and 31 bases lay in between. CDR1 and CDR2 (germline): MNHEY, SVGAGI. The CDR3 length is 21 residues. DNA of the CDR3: TGTGCCAGCAGTTACTTTTCAGTTAGCTACGCGGCCCCCGTAATAGGCTATGGCTACACCTTC. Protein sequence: CASSYFSVSYAAPVIGYGYTF.

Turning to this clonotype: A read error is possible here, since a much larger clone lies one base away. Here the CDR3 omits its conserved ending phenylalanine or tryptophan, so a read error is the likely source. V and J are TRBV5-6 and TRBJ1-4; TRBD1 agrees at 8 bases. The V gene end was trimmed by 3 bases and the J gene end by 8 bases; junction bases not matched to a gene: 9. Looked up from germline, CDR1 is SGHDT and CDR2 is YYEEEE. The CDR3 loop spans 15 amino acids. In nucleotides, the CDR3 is TGTGCCAGCAGCTCCCTCGGACAGGGAGACGAAAAACTGTTTTTA. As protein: CASSSLGQGDEKLFL.

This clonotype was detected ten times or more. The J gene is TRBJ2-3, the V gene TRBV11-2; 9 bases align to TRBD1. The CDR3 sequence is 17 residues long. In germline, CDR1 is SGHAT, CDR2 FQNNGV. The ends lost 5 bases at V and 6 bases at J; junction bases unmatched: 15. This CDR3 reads CASSISGTGIGLDTQYF. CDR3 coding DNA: TGTGCCAGCAGCATTTCAGGGACAGGGATAGGACTTGATACGCAGTATTTT.

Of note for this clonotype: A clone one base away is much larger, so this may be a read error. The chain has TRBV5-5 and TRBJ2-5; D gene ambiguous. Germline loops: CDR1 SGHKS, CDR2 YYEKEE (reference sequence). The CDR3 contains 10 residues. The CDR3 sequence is CASTFGIEHF. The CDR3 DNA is TGTGCCAGCACCTTTGGGATAGAACACTTC.

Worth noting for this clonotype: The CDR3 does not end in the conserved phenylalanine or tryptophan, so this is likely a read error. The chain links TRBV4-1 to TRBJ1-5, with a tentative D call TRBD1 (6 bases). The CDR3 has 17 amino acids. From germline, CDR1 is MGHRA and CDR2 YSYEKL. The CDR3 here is CTSSQEGGHRVRQPQHV. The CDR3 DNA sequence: TGCACCAGCAGCCAAGAAGGGGGACATCGGGTCCGTCAGCCCCAGCATGTT.

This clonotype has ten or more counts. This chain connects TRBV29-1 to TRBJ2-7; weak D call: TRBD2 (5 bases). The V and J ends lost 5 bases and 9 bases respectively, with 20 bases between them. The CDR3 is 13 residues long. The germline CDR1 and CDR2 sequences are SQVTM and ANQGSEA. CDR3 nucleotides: TGCAGCGTTAAACGTCCCGGAGGTACGTGGCAGTACTTC. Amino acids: CSVKRPGGTWQYF.

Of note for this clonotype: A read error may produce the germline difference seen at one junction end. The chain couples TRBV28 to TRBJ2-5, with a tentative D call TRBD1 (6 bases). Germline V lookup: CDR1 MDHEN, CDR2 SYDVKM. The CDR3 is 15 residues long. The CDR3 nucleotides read TGTGCCAGCAGTTCAACAGGGATGAGCCAAGGGACCCAGTACTTC. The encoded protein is CASSSTGMSQGTQYF.

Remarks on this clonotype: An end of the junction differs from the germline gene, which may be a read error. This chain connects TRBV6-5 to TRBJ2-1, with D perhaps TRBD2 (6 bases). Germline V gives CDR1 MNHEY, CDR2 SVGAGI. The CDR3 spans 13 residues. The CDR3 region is CASSLSGYNEQFF. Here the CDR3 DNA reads TGTGCCAGCAGCCTAAGCGGGTACAATGAGCAGTTCTTT.

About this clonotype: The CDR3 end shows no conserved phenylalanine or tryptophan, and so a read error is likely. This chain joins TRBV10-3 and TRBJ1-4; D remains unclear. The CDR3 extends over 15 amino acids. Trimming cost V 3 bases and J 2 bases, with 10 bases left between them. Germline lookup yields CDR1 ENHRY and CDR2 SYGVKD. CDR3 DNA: TGTGCCATCAGTGATACCGGTTCGACTAATGAAAAACTGTTTTAT. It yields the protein CAISDTGSTNEKLFY.

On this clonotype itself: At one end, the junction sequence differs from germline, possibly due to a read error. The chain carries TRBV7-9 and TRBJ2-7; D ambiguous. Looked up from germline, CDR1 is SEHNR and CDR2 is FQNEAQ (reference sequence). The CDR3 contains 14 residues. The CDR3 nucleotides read TGTGCCAGCAGCTTAGCATCCTCCACCTACGAGCAGCACTTC. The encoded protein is CASSLASSTYEQHF.

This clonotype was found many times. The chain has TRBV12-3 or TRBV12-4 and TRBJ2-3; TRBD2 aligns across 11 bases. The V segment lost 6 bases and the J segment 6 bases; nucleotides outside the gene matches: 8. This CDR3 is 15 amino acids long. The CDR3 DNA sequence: TGTGCCAGCAGGCAAACTAGCGGGAGTGAGGATACGCAGTATTTT. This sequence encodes CASRQTSGSEDTQYF.

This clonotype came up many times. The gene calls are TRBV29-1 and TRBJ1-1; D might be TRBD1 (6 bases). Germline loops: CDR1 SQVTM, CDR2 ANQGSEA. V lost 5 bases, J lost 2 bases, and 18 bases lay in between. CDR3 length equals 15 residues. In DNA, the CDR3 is TGCAGCGTTATGTATTCCGGGACATTAAACACTGAAGCTTTCTTT. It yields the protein CSVMYSGTLNTEAFF.

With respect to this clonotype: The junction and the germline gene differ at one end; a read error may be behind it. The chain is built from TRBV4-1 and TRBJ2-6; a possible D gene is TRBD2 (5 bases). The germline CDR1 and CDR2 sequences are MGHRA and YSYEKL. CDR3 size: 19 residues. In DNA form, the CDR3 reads TGCGCCAGTAGCCAAGTAACCGGGATTGACTACTCTGGGGCCAACGTCCTGACTTTC. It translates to CASSQVTGIDYSGANVLTF.

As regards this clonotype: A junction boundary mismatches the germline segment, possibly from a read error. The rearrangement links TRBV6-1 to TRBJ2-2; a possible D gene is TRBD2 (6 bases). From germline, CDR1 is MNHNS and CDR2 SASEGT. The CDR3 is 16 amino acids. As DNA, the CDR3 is TGTGCCTGCAGTGGCTATGGGACTCCCTCCACCGGGGAGCTGTTTTTT. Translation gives CACSGYGTPSTGELFF.

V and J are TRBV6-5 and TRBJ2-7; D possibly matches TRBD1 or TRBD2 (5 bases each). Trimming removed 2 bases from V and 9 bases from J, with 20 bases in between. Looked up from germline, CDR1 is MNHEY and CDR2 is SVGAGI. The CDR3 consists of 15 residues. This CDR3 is CASSYRGLWSKGQYF. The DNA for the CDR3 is TGTGCCAGCAGTTACCGGGGCCTATGGAGTAAAGGGCAGTACTTC.

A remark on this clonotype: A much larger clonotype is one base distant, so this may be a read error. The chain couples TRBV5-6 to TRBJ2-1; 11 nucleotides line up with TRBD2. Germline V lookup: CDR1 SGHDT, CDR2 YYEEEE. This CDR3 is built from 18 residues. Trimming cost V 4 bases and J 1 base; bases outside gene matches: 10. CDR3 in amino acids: CASSGSGRATSSYNEQFF. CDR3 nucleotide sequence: TGTGCCAGCAGCGGTAGCGGGAGGGCCACCAGTTCCTACAATGAGCAGTTCTTC.

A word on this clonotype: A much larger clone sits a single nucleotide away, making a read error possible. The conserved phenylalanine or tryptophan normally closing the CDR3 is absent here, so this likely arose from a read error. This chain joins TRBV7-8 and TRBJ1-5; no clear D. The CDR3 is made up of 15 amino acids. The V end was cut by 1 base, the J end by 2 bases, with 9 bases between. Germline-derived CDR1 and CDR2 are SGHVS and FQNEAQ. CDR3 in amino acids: CASSLVGQGNQPQHI. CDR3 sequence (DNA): TGTGCCAGCAGCTTAGTGGGCCAGGGCAATCAGCCCCAGCATATT.

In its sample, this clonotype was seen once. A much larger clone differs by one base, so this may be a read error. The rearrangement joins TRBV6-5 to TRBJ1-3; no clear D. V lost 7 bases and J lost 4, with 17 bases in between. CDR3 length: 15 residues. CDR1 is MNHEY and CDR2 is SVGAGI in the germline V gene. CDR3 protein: CASISWAFGGNTIYF. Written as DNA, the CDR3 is TGTGCCAGCATCAGTTGGGCCTTTGGGGGAAACACCATATATTTT.

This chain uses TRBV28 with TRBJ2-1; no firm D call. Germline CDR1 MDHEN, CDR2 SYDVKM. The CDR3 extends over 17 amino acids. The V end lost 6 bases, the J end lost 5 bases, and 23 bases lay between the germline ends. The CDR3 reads CASSSRARAPFDNEQFF. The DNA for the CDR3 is TGTGCCAGCAGCTCAAGGGCGCGAGCCCCCTTTGACAATGAGCAGTTCTTC.